Listed below are T cell receptor beta chains from one sample, sequenced in a study of cytomegalovirus exposure and HLA in healthy donors. Here immunoSEQ multiplex PCR was the method, and the copy in TCRdb shows in-frame clones only, minus some. The sample has 130,000 or so clones, 87% seen once. Sequences were obtained from PBMCs. All receptors derive from a woman aged 25-40 years in good health and CMV-seronegative. Both conserved end residues are part of each CDR3. D genes are given only for firm matches. The listing skips clone size in some rows; elsewhere it reads once, few, many or a size class.

>TRBV16|.|TRBJ1-5|.
CASSLERGQPQHF
TGTGCCAGCAGCCTCGAGCGAGGTCAGCCCCAGCATTTT
>TRBV7-2|.|TRBJ2-7|.
CASSLAPGTDYEQYF
TGTGCCAGCAGCTTAGCGCCGGGAACGGATTACGAGCAGTACTTC
>TRBV19|.|TRBJ2-3|TRBD2
CASSIATGGLADTQYF
TGTGCCAGTAGTATAGCTACGGGAGGGCTCGCAGATACGCAGTATTTT
>TRBV19|once|TRBJ2-1|TRBD2
CASTPGRGNEQFF
TGTGCCAGTACCCCCGGGAGGGGGAATGAGCAGTTCTTC
>TRBV28|.|TRBJ2-3|.
CASRGGQARDTQYF
TGTGCCAGCAGGGGAGGACAGGCACGGGATACGCAGTATTTT
>TRBV6-1|once|TRBJ2-7|.
CASSPGTSTYEQYF
TGTGCCAGCAGCCCCGGGACATCGACCTACGAGCAGTACTTC
>TRBV19|.|TRBJ1-5|TRBD1
CASSIQGAGQPQHF
TGTGCCAGTAGCATACAGGGGGCCGGTCAGCCCCAGCATTTT
>TRBV7-2|.|TRBJ2-1|TRBD2
CASRPKGGLAGANEQFF
TGTGCCAGCAGACCCAAAGGCGGACTAGCGGGGGCCAATGAGCAGTTCTTC
>TRBV4-3|.|TRBJ2-6|TRBD1
CASSQPPGQGSGANVLTF
TGCGCCAGCAGCCAACCCCCGGGACAGGGCTCTGGGGCCAACGTCCTGACTTTC
>TRBV5-1|.|TRBJ1-1|TRBD1
CASRRQGTTNTEAFF
TGCGCCAGCAGACGACAGGGGACTACGAACACTGAAGCTTTCTTT
>TRBV28|.|TRBJ2-7|.
CASSSRVDEQYF
TGTGCCAGCAGTTCCAGGGTTGACGAGCAGTACTTC
>TRBV5-1|.|TRBJ2-1|.
CASSLAGLNNEQFF
TGCGCCAGCAGCTTGGCCGGACTAAACAATGAGCAGTTCTTC
>TRBV28|.|TRBJ2-2|TRBD2
CASITSGRAPPGELFF
TGTGCCAGCATTACTAGCGGGAGGGCCCCCCCCGGGGAGCTGTTTTTT
>TRBV4-2|.|TRBJ2-7|.
CASSQDGLATYEQYF
TGTGCCAGCAGCCAAGACGGCCTAGCGACCTACGAGCAGTACTTC
>TRBV4-1|.|TRBJ2-1|.
CASGLSGGGDLEQFF
TGCGCCAGCGGTCTGTCGGGGGGCGGTGATCTTGAGCAGTTCTTC
>TRBV5-4|.|TRBJ1-1|TRBD1
CASSWDRGGEAFF
TGTGCCAGCAGCTGGGACAGGGGAGGTGAAGCTTTCTTT
>TRBV28|.|TRBJ2-7|.
CASSLGGAEQYF
TGTGCCAGCAGTTTAGGGGGGGCCGAGCAGTACTTC
>TRBV19|once|TRBJ2-1|TRBD2
CASSQGAGGNNEQFF
TGTGCCAGTAGCCAAGGGGCGGGAGGAAACAATGAGCAGTTCTTC
>TRBV27|.|TRBJ1-5|.
CASTLRWGGPQHF
TGTGCCAGCACCCTGCGGTGGGGGGGGCCCCAGCATTTT
>TRBV7-2|.|TRBJ2-5|.
CASSLGTAQEAQYF
TGTGCCAGCAGCTTAGGGACAGCGCAAGAGGCCCAGTACTTC
>TRBV30|.|TRBJ2-7|TRBD1
CACSGQTLREQYF
TGTGCCTGTTCGGGACAGACTCTTAGGGAGCAGTACTTC
>TRBV28|once|TRBJ2-2|TRBD2
CASSLAFSGGYTGELFF
TGTGCCAGCAGTTTAGCTTTTAGCGGGGGGTACACCGGGGAGCTGTTTTTT
>TRBV5-6|once|TRBJ1-1|TRBD1
CASSPIPLGTGNTEAFF
TGTGCCAGCAGCCCGATACCCCTTGGGACAGGGAACACTGAAGCTTTCTTT